The following is a T cell receptor beta chain sequence with its context. The table came from immunoSEQ multiplex PCR; TCRdb's copy has only in-frame clones and leaves some out. Among approximately 91,000 clones listed, roughly four fifths were seen once. This sample is part of a study of glioma-infiltrating T cells after dendritic cell vaccination. The time point was: after dendritic cell vaccination, including at tumor progression/relapse. Germline CDR1 and CDR2: SGHTA and FQGNSA. The CDR3 totals 14 residues. Trimming removed 1 base at V and 1 base at J, with 7 bases between. The chain carries TRBV7-2 and TRBJ1-1; D not resolved. The specimen comprised blood, sampled after dendritic cell vaccination. The TCR comes from a human donor with glioblastoma. Written as DNA, the CDR3 is TGTGCCAGCAGCTTAGGACCGGGGAACACTGAAGCTTTCTTT. Translating it yields CASSLGPGNTEAFF.